This record concerns one T cell receptor (beta chain) sequence. The antigen is not known. V was shortened by 8 bases and J by 0 bases, with 17 bases between the two germline ends. The V gene's germline CDR1 is MNHEY and CDR2 SMNVEV (reference sequence). The CDR3 contains 16 residues. This specimen belongs to a study of PD-1 blockade in classical Hodgkin lymphoma. Whole-study findings and limits: Among the patients, those starting nivolumab under 1 year after ASCT were excluded.

The time point is: cycle 4 day 1 (C4D1), after six to seven weeks of nivolumab. With no exception, relapse followed autologous stem cell transplantation in all patients, and brentuximab vedotin exposure varied. Sequenced by immunoSEQ multiplex PCR; TCRdb stores in-frame clones only, minus some. The sample yields fewer than 100,000 clones, approximately 94% seen once. The chain is built from TRBV27 and TRBJ2-1; the D is unclear. Sample: peripheral blood mononuclear cells (PBMCs), taken before the fourth cycle of nivolumab. The TCR originated in a human donor with classical Hodgkin lymphoma. CDR3 residues: CASRWEGPSSYNEQFF. The CDR3 nucleotides read TGTGCCAGCCGCTGGGAAGGGCCCAGCTCCTACAATGAGCAGTTCTTC.